A selection of T cell receptor beta chains follows, all from one sample in a study of cytomegalovirus exposure and HLA in healthy donors. Libraries were prepared by immunoSEQ multiplex PCR; TCRdb keeps only in-frame clonotypes and omits some of them. The sample's table shows around 120,000 clones. Sequenced: PBMCs. The receptors were sampled from a man in his forties or fifties in good health and CMV-seronegative. Both conserved end residues are part of each CDR3. Each record gives: D gene, J gene, V gene, CDR3 protein, CDR3 DNA. D genes are given only for firm matches.

TRBD2 TRBJ2-3 TRBV13 CASSPGTSGSTDTQYF TGTGCCAGCAGCCCAGGGACTAGCGGGAGCACAGATACGCAGTATTTT
TRBD2 TRBJ2-5 TRBV5-6 CASSLAGLAGGETQYF TGTGCCAGCAGCTTGGCCGGACTAGCGGGCGGGGAGACCCAGTACTTC
TRBD2 TRBJ2-1 TRBV18 CASSPGLARSNEQFF TGTGCCAGCTCACCGGGACTAGCCCGGTCCAATGAGCAGTTCTTC
- TRBJ2-7 TRBV7-8 CASSLVGGSYEQYF TGTGCCAGCAGCTTAGTGGGAGGCTCCTACGAGCAGTACTTC
TRBD1 TRBJ1-1 TRBV29-1 CSVRQGATEAFF TGCAGCGTTCGACAGGGGGCTACTGAAGCTTTCTTT
TRBD1 TRBJ1-1 TRBV5-4 CASSSGQPGDTEAFF TGTGCCAGCAGCTCGGGACAGCCTGGGGACACTGAAGCTTTCTTT
- TRBJ1-1 TRBV6-1 CASALSGGTEAFF TGTGCCAGCGCGCTCTCCGGAGGCACTGAAGCTTTCTTT
TRBD1 TRBJ2-3 TRBV13 CASSSDRGIVDTQYF TGTGCCAGCAGCTCCGACAGGGGAATTGTAGATACGCAGTATTTT
TRBD1 TRBJ2-5 TRBV6-5 CASSRTGRNADF TGTGCCAGCAGTCGGACAGGGCGAAACGCGGACTTC
TRBD1 TRBJ1-1 TRBV5-1 CASSLEGTGLMNTEAFF TGCGCCAGCAGCTTGGAGGGGACAGGCCTAATGAACACTGAAGCTTTCTTT
TRBD1 TRBJ2-5 TRBV6-6 CASREIHRGETQYF TGTGCCAGCAGAGAAATCCACAGGGGAGAGACCCAGTACTTC
TRBD2 TRBJ2-5 TRBV5-4 CASSPDSGQETQYF TGTGCCAGCAGCCCTGATAGCGGGCAAGAGACCCAGTACTTC
TRBD2 TRBJ2-7 TRBV27 CASLRTSGSYEQYF TGTGCCAGCTTGAGAACTAGCGGATCCTACGAGCAGTACTTC
- TRBJ1-2 TRBV5-4 CASSSPTARNGYTF TGTGCCAGCAGCTCACCCACGGCGCGGAATGGCTACACCTTC
- TRBJ1-5 TRBV4-2 CASSPPGAWQPQHF TGTGCCAGCAGCCCCCCGGGAGCATGGCAGCCCCAGCATTTT
- TRBJ1-2 TRBV27 CASSLNGPGGYTF TGTGCCAGCAGTTTAAACGGACCAGGGGGCTACACCTTC
- TRBJ1-1 TRBV25-1 CASSEQGSTEAFF TGTGCCAGCAGTGAACAGGGATCCACTGAAGCTTTCTTT
- TRBJ1-3 TRBV7-2 CASSLTATSSGNTIYF TGTGCCAGCAGCCTAACAGCCACCAGCTCTGGAAACACCATATATTTT
- TRBJ1-1 TRBV5-1 CASSLDGRGAFF TGCGCCAGCAGCTTGGATGGCAGGGGAGCATTCTTT
- TRBJ2-1 TRBV9 CASSVLALARSNEQFF TGTGCCAGCAGCGTACTCGCCCTAGCGCGTTCGAATGAGCAGTTCTTC
- TRBJ1-6 TRBV9 CASSKQASHNSPLYF TGTGCCAGCAGCAAACAGGCCTCCCATAATTCACCCCTCTACTTT